This entry describes one TCR beta chain. What antigen it recognizes has not been identified. Base qualities are not at hand, and no much larger clone is one base apart. The record originates from a study of CD4+ T cells in melanoma (dated by TCRdb to between 2021 and 2023). Concerning the study at large: The study examined neoantigen-specific CD4+ T cells in human melanoma. Overall study results and their limits: Diverse differentiation states were reported to be shown by neoantigen-specific CD4+ T cells in melanoma. Neoantigen-specific CD4+ T cells were reported to be correlated with the function of CD8+ T cells, macrophages and B cells.

Donors were patients with melanoma. From its cysteine to its phenylalanine, the CDR3 spans 13 amino acids. The sequence is cut down to CDR3 DNA, 39 bases in frame from base 1. From the germline V gene, CDR1 is SGDLS and CDR2 is YYNGEE. The junction shows trimming of 4 bases on V and 8 bases on J, plus 15 bases between the germline ends. Library method: the immunoSEQ multiplex PCR assay. The table comes from immuneACCESS by way of TCRdb, which keeps in-frame sequences with V and J called. Part of the clones is missing from these tables; in studies checked, under half for an unresolved V gene and the rest for unknown reasons. Counted in this sample were tens of thousands of clones; approximately 70% of them appeared once. The biggest ten clones account for roughly 4.5% of the sample.

Recombination linked TRBV9 to TRBJ1-2; the D gene lacks a confident call. Sequencing input: tumor tissue. This sequence originates from a human donor with melanoma. The CDR3 reads CASSLSPPRGYTF. The DNA is as follows: TGTGCCAGCAGCCTAAGCCCCCCTAGGGGCTACACCTTC.